This T cell receptor beta chain is from a study of metastatic and nonmetastatic thyroid tumors (dated by TCRdb to the early 2020s). The study in broad terms: The researchers compared repertoires between peripheral blood samples and tumor or nodule tissue samples from patients with malignant or benign thyroid disease. General findings and caveats noted by the study authors: In both blood and tumor samples, TCR beta diversity was reported to be significantly higher in malignant tumors than in benign nodules.

Library prep was done by PCR. Data came from an Illumina HiSeq 4000. High-throughput sequencing was used to profile the CDR3 region of the TCR beta-chain in every patient. The original methods were these. Drawing on CDR3 differences between clinicopathological groups, the researchers built a classifier meant to tell apart patients with distant-metastatic papillary thyroid cancer. Repertoire diversity was assessed with the Shannon index, and tumor-blood repertoire similarity with the Morisita-Horn index. The public reads were quality trimmed at Q25 with fastp and then assembled into clones with MiXCR by TCRdb, keeping productive beta chains. It is TCRdb's table, rather than the study itself, that gives the V and J calls and clone size. The sample profile shows about 34,000 clones; 16% of them were found once. Clones ranked in the top ten supply 3.4% of the sample. The CDR3, from cysteine to phenylalanine, totals 17 residues. Only CDR3 DNA is held: 51 bases, read in frame from base 1. As encoded in the germline V gene, CDR1 is ENHRY while CDR2 is SYGVKD. Trimming costs V 7 bases and J 2 bases, and their ends lie 23 bases apart.

None of the patients had been given any treatment before thyroid surgery. The study retrospectively analysed patient clinical samples collected from the early 2010s to the late 2010s using T-cell receptor beta sequencing. In the case of this clone: It has no known antigen specificity. Base-call qualities are not available, and no considerably larger clone is one nucleotide away.

Sample: blood. The clonotype comes from a female donor with papillary thyroid cancer or a benign thyroid nodule (not recorded which). Some clones in this sample may be carry-over from other donors' samples. The chain is assembled from TRBV10-3 and TRBJ1-2; D gene: possibly TRBD1, on 5 matching bases. CDR3 reads: CAIIALAGRNLNYGYTF. The DNA reads as follows: TGTGCCATCATTGCTTTGGCAGGGCGGAATCTGAACTATGGCTACACCTTC.